This TCR beta chain stems from a study of PD-L1 blockade in urothelial cancer. This clone was observed a handful of times. This CDR3 has 17 residues. The V end lost 2 bases, the J end lost 5 bases, and 21 bases lay between the germline ends. Germline V gene lookup returns CDR1 LGHNA and CDR2 YNFKEQ. Time point reported: pretreatment peripheral blood. The study collected 1 to 8 samples per patient, pretreatment and on-treatment. Clones were read by immunoSEQ multiplex PCR, and TCRdb kept only the in-frame ones, dropping some. The sample has around 100,000 clones, over 75% seen once. Sequenced here: PBMCs, sampled around atezolizumab (anti-PD-L1) treatment. This chain connects TRBV4-2 to TRBJ2-5; D possibly corresponds to TRBD1 (6 bases). The TCR was taken from a man in his sixties with urothelial cancer. CDR3 sequence (DNA): TGTGCCAGCAGCCAATCTAGGGGCCAGGGGTTCTGGGAGACCCAGTACTTC. Encoded protein: CASSQSRGQGFWETQYF.